One T cell receptor beta chain is described in this entry. This record comes from a study of blood T cell repertoires in COVID-19. Libraries were prepared by immunoSEQ multiplex PCR; TCRdb keeps only in-frame clonotypes and omits some of them. Of approximately 97,000 clones listed, approximately 80% are singletons. Germline CDR1 LGHDT, CDR2 YNNKEL (reference sequence). Unmatched junction bases numbered 9, after V lost 4 bases and J lost 3 bases. This CDR3 region has 16 residues. Sequenced material: peripheral blood. The chain joins TRBV3-1 (or the pseudogene TRBV3-2) to TRBJ2-4; 7 bases line up with TRBD2. This receptor was taken from a man in his fifties or sixties with active or convalescent COVID-19. The CDR3 here is CASSPTSGGGKNIQYF. In nucleotides, the CDR3 is TGTGCCAGCAGCCCCACCTCGGGAGGAGGCAAAAACATTCAGTACTTC.